This T cell receptor beta chain was sequenced during a study of cytomegalovirus exposure and HLA in healthy donors. The study's findings and limits: An ancestry cluster, one associated with Asian ancestry, reportedly showed fewer N-insertions than the roughly 670-donor mean in a later analysis. HLA alleles showed associations with around 15,000 TCR beta sequences in a later analysis, at a 0.05 false discovery rate.

Per germline, CDR1 SGHNT and CDR2 YYREEE (reference sequence). This CDR3 region has 12 residues. With 60 Vbeta and 13 Jbeta primers, the PCR was carried out. Assay used: immunoSEQ multiplex PCR; TCRdb lists only in-frame clones, some missing. Among 83,000 or so clones listed, approximately 76% were seen once. As concerns this clone: Its antigen is currently unknown.

The TCR comes from a young man in good health and CMV-seropositive. Material for sequencing was PBMCs. The chain uses TRBV5-4 and TRBJ2-5; 8 bases agree with TRBD2. CDR3: CAMRGAEETQYF. The CDR3 DNA reads TGTGCGATGCGGGGGGCCGAAGAGACCCAGTACTTC.